This T cell receptor beta chain was sequenced in a study of blood T cell repertoires in COVID-19. In the study overall: Samples representing acute and convalescent COVID-19 were sourced from the United States, Italy and Spain.

As originally analysed: It was from reference gene primer amplification that nucleated cell counts were estimated. Data came from immunoSEQ multiplex PCR; TCRdb stores just in-frame clones and leaves some out. The V and J calls and clone size were taken over from that table, and D and trimming were inferred from the DNA. In the table there are about 18,000 clones, about 91% of which are singletons. Clinical history as reported by participants underpinned cohort assignment. This TCR was recovered from a woman aged 25 to 39 who had recovered from COVID-19. Sequencing input: PBMCs or T cells enriched from blood (not recorded which).

The CDR3 spells CASSLTTANYGYTF. Here the CDR3 DNA reads TGTGCCAGCAGCTTAACGACAGCTAACTATGGCTACACCTTC. J is TRBJ1-2 and V is TRBV13; TRBD1 might be the D (5 bases). CDR1 and CDR2 (germline): PRHDT, FYEKMQ (reference sequence). This CDR3 is 14 amino acids long. The V and J ends lost 2 bases and 0 bases respectively, with 7 bases between them.